This TCR beta chain was captured in a study of CD4 T cells in relation to SARS-CoV-2 and coronaviruses. Turning to the study itself: PBMCs were cultured with antigen for over nine days before TCR beta sequencing. The HLA restriction of the shared crossreactive spike epitopes was mapped. Controls used an HIV-1 Nef peptide pool or no peptide.

Concerning this clone itself: Its specificity is not known.

With 5 bases removed from V and 4 bases from J, the gap between germline ends came to 21 bases. Germline V gene lookup returns CDR1 MNHEY and CDR2 SMNVEV (reference sequence). The CDR3 is 17 residues long. CD4+ T cells from unexposed donors were obtained before the COVID-19 pandemic (2011-2018). The cells were cultured for less than twelve days before CD4+ T cells were isolated. As cell numbers allowed, unexposed-donor CD4+ T cells faced SARS-CoV-2 S/N and four cold-coronavirus spikes. Generated by immunoSEQ multiplex PCR, the TCRdb table keeps only in-frame clones and is missing some. This table holds roughly 25,000 clones, 60% to 80% found once.

The material sequenced was CD4+ T cells from PBMCs, cultured in vitro. This TCR derives from a human donor in good health. The V and J genes are TRBV27 and TRBJ1-5; no clear D gene. CDR3 sequence: CASSARAGKGANQPQHF. CDR3 bases: TGTGCCAGCAGTGCGAGGGCGGGGAAGGGAGCAAATCAGCCCCAGCATTTT.